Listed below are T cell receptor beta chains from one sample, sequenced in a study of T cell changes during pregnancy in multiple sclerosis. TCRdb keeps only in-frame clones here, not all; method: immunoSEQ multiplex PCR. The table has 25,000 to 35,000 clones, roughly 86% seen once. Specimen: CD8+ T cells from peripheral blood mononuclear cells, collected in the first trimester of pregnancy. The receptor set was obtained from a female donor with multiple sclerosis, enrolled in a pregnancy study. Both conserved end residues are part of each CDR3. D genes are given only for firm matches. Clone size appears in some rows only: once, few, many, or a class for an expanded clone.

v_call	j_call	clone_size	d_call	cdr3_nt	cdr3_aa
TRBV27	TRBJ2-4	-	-	TGTGCCAGCAGCAGCGGCGAGAACATTCAGTACTTC	CASSSGENIQYF
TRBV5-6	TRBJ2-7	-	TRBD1	TGTGCCAGCAGCCCGACAGGGGGTAACTACGAGCAGTACTTC	CASSPTGGNYEQYF
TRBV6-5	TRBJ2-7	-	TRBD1	TGTGCCAGCAGTGAGGGACAGGGAGGTTACGAGCAGTACTTC	CASSEGQGGYEQYF
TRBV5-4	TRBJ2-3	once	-	TGTGCCAGCAGCTTCTCAGGGGCAGATACGCAGTATTTT	CASSFSGADTQYF
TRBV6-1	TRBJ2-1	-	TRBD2	TGTGCCAGCATGCTGACTAGCGGGAGTGTGGATGAGCAGTTCTTC	CASMLTSGSVDEQFF
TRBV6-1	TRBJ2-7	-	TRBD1	TGTGCCAGCATTGAAAGAATTAGGGGACAGGGGGCCGACGAGCAGTACTTC	CASIERIRGQGADEQYF
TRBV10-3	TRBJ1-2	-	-	TGTGCCATCAGTGAGTCTCGAACGGGCTATGGCTACACCTTC	CAISESRTGYGYTF
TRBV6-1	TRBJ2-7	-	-	TGTGCCAGCCGGACCGGGCCCAGGGCCTACGAGCAGTACTTC	CASRTGPRAYEQYF
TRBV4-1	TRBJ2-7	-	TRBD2	TGCGCCAGCAGCCAAGATACTAGCGTCCGCGAGCAGTACTTC	CASSQDTSVREQYF
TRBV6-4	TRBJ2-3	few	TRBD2	TGTGCCAGCAGCGGACTAGCGGGAGGGACAGATACGCAGTATTTT	CASSGLAGGTDTQYF
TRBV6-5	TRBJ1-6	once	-	TGTGCCAGCAGCCACAGGGAGAATAATTCACCCCTCCACTTT	CASSHRENNSPLHF
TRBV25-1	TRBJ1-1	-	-	TGTGCCAGTTCTACGCGGGGGAACACTGAAGCTTTCTTT	CASSTRGNTEAFF
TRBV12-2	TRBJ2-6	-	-	TGTGCAAGTCGCTTAGATTTCCTCTCTCTACATGACAGGGGGCCTGGGGCCAACGTCCTGACTTTC	CASRLDFLSLHDRGPGANVLTF
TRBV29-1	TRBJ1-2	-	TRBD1	TGCAGCGTTGTATCTTTTTGGGGACAGGGCGAGAATGCTAACTATGGCTACACCTTC	CSVVSFWGQGENANYGYTF
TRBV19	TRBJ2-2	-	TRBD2	TGTGCCAGTAGTCGGGAGGTTCCCCCCGGGGAGCTGTTTTTT	CASSREVPPGELFF
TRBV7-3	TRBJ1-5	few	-	TGTGCCAGCACCGTACGGGACAATAGCAATCAGCCCCAGCATTTT	CASTVRDNSNQPQHF
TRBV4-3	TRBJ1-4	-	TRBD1	TGCGCCAGCAGCCAAGATCAGGGACAGCGGGAAAAACTGTTTTTT	CASSQDQGQREKLFF
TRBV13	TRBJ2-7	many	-	TGTGCCAGCAGCGGTGGGGGGGGGCCCTACGAGCAGTACTTC	CASSGGGGPYEQYF
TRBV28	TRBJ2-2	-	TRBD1	TGTGCCAGCAGCGGGACAGGGAACACCGGGGAGCTGTTTTTT	CASSGTGNTGELFF
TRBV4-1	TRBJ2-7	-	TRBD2	TGCGCCAGCAGCCAGGGGGGCCTGACTAGCGGGGTTCCCTACGAGCAGTACTTC	CASSQGGLTSGVPYEQYF
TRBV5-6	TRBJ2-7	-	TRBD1	TGTGCCAGCAGCCACCCCTCAGGGGGCCCCGAGCAGTACTTC	CASSHPSGGPEQYF
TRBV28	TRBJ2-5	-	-	TGTGCCAGCAGTACCCCGTGGCAGGGCGAGACCCAGTACTTC	CASSTPWQGETQYF
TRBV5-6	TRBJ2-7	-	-	TGTGCCAGCAGCCCACAGGGTCGCCTAACATCCTACGAGCAGTACTTC	CASSPQGRLTSYEQYF
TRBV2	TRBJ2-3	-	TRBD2	TGTGCCAGCAGGGGCGGACTAGCGGTCACAGATACGCAGTATTTT	CASRGGLAVTDTQYF
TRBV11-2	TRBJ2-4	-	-	TGTGCCAGCAGCATCCCAGAGACAGGAAACATTCAGTACTTC	CASSIPETGNIQYF
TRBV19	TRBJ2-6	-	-	TGTGCCAGTAGTGACACAGCTTCTGGGGCCAACGTCCTGACTTTC	CASSDTASGANVLTF
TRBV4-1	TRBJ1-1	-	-	TGCGCCAGCAGCCGCCCCGGGAGGGGGTGGCGCGAAGCTTTCTTT	CASSRPGRGWREAFF
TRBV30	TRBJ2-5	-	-	TGTGCCTGGAGTTCGTACGGGGGAACGACGGGAGAAGAGACCCAGTACTTC	CAWSSYGGTTGEETQYF
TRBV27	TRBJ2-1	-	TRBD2	TGTGCCAGCAGTCCACGGACTAGCGGAACAAACAATGAGCAGTTCTTC	CASSPRTSGTNNEQFF
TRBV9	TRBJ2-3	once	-	TGTGCCAGCAGCGACCGCGAGGGCTTGGGCACAGATACGCAGTATTTT	CASSDREGLGTDTQYF
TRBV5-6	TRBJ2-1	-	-	TGTGCCAGCAGCTTGCTAGTGAGATACAATGAGCAGTTCTTC	CASSLLVRYNEQFF
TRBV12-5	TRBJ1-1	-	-	TGTGCTAGTGCCGTATCTGACAGTCCACTGTTT	CASAVSDSPLF
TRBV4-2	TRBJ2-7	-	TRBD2	TGTGCCAGCAGCCAACTAGCGGGGGGGCCCTACGAGCAGTACTTC	CASSQLAGGPYEQYF